One sample yielded the 18 T cell receptor beta chains listed below, sequenced in a study of T cell changes during pregnancy in multiple sclerosis. Only in-frame clones appear in the TCRdb table, and some are missing; sequencing was by immunoSEQ multiplex PCR. The top ten clones hold 2.1% of a sample with around 72,000 clones, approximately 90% of them seen once. The specimen comprised peripheral blood, sampled in the second trimester of pregnancy. The receptors were gathered from a female donor in good health, enrolled as a control in a pregnancy study.

The CDR3 region has the DNA TGTGCCAGCGCCAGGGACAGGGCATTGAGCACTGAAGCTTTCTTT. This encodes CASARDRALSTEAFF. V is TRBV18 and J is TRBJ1-1; 9 bases align to TRBD1. This CDR3 has 15 amino acids. The V gene end was trimmed by 8 bases and the J gene end by 4 bases; junction bases not matched to a gene: 11. Germline values: CDR1 KGHSH, CDR2 LQKENI.

This chain links TRBV6-1 with TRBJ1-1; D possibly corresponds to TRBD1 (6 bases). This CDR3 region has 14 residues. V lost 1 base to trimming and J lost 5 bases, with 11 bases between them. Germline CDR1 and CDR2: MNHNS and SASEGT. CDR3 sequence reads: CASSEDRADTEAFF. The CDR3 coding sequence is TGTGCCAGCAGTGAAGACAGGGCGGATACTGAAGCTTTCTTT.

This clone occurred once. V is TRBV7-8 and J is TRBJ2-1; a weak D match, TRBD1 (6 bases). The V gene lost 5 bases and the J gene lost 7 bases, with 12 bases spanning the gap. The CDR3 has 13 residues. Germline V lookup: CDR1 SGHVS, CDR2 FQNEAQ. CDR3 DNA sequence: TGTGCCAGCAGCGTAACAGGGTTGAATGAGCAGTTCTTC. Translated: CASSVTGLNEQFF.

V gene TRBV7-9 combines with J gene TRBJ1-4, with 7 bases identical to TRBD1. Trimming at V came to 5 bases and at J to 7 bases, leaving 7 bases not matched to a gene. The length of the CDR3 is 14 residues. Germline assignment: CDR1 SEHNR and CDR2 FQNEAQ (reference sequence). The CDR3 DNA is TGTGCCAGCAGCCCGGGACAGTTTACTGAAAAACTGTTTTTT. Protein sequence: CASSPGQFTEKLFF.

This chain uses TRBV27 with TRBJ1-2, with D tentatively TRBD1 (5 bases). V was trimmed by 8 bases and J by 5 bases, leaving 18 bases between them. The CDR3 loop spans 14 amino acids. From germline, CDR1 is MNHEY and CDR2 SMNVEV (reference sequence). In nucleotides, the CDR3 is TGTGCCAGCGGTGTCGCGCAGGGTGCTTATGGCTACACCTTC. It yields the protein CASGVAQGAYGYTF.

The chain is built from TRBV6-1 and TRBJ2-7; TRBD1 agrees at 10 bases. The V and J ends lost 11 bases and 3 bases, in that order; junction bases with no gene match: 7. The CDR3 spans 13 residues. Germline V gives CDR1 MNHNS, CDR2 SASEGT. Here the CDR3 DNA reads TGTGCCGGAACCGGGACAGGGGTCTACGAGCAGTACTTC. Translated, it gives CAGTGTGVYEQYF.

J is TRBJ1-1 and V is TRBV4-1; maybe TRBD1 (6 bases). Trimming took 1 base from V and 5 from J, leaving 20 bases between them. The germline V gene has CDR1 MGHRA and CDR2 YSYEKL. CDR3 size: 17 residues. DNA for the CDR3: TGCGCCAGCAGCCAAGGGACCTACGGGGCGCAGGGGACTGAAGCTTTCTTT. Amino acid sequence: CASSQGTYGAQGTEAFF.

The J gene is TRBJ1-2, the V gene TRBV19; TRBD1 aligns across 12 bases. Per the germline V gene, CDR1 is LNHDA and CDR2 is SQIVND (reference sequence). The ends lost 6 bases at V and 4 bases at J; junction bases unmatched: 9. The CDR3 is 16 amino acids. The CDR3 nucleotides read TGTGCCAGTAGCCCCGGGACAGGGGGCGCGGGCTATGGCTACACCTTC. This encodes CASSPGTGGAGYGYTF. Full variable domain (rest looked up from reference TRBV19 and TRBJ1-2): DGGITQSPKYLFRKEGQNVTLSCEQNLNHDAMYWYRQDPGQGLRLIYYSQIVNDFQKGDIAEGYSVSREKKESFPLTVTSAQKNPTAFYLCASSPGTGGAGYGYTFGSGTRLTVV.

This clone was seen a single time. The chain uses TRBV18 and TRBJ1-2; tentatively, D is TRBD1 (5 bases). Germline-derived CDR1 and CDR2 are KGHSH and LQKENI. This CDR3 is built from 14 residues. V lost 2 bases to trimming and J lost 7 bases, with 14 bases between them. The CDR3: CASSPMTDSGGYTF. CDR3 nucleotides: TGTGCCAGCTCACCAATGACAGACTCCGGTGGCTACACCTTC.

V and J are TRBV28 and TRBJ1-3, with D possibly matching TRBD1 (6 bases). This CDR3 contains 16 residues. Germline-derived CDR1 and CDR2 are MDHEN and SYDVKM. V gave up 1 base and J gave up 2 bases, with 12 bases separating them. CDR3 sequence reads: CASSLLWTVAGNTIYF. Here the CDR3 DNA reads TGTGCCAGCAGTTTATTGTGGACAGTTGCTGGAAACACCATATATTTT.

The CDR3 is CASSPRTGWVYGYTF. CDR3 coding DNA: TGTGCCAGCAGCCCCCGGACAGGGTGGGTTTATGGCTACACCTTC. The V and J genes are TRBV13 and TRBJ1-2; 8 bases match TRBD1. CDR1 is PRHDT and CDR2 is FYEKMQ in the germline V gene (reference sequence). The length of the CDR3 is 15 residues. V shed 5 bases and J 5 bases; nucleotides not matched to a gene: 10.

V and J are TRBV6-6 and TRBJ2-7; 10 positions agree with TRBD1. Germline V gives CDR1 MNHNY, CDR2 SVGAGI (reference sequence). V shed 2 bases, J shed 5 bases, and the junction held 6 bases outside the gene matches. The CDR3 covers 15 residues. CDR3 nucleotides: TGTGCCAGCAGTTACGGGGGGACAGGGGATAACGAGCAGTACTTC. Amino acids: CASSYGGTGDNEQYF.

The chain joins TRBV5-4 to TRBJ1-2, with D perhaps TRBD1 (6 bases). The CDR3 has 14 amino acids. Trimming pared 3 bases from V and 2 bases from J, leaving 11 bases between. The germline CDR1 and CDR2 sequences are SGHNT and YYREEE (reference sequence). CDR3 loop: CASSSQDRNYGYTF. CDR3 in DNA: TGTGCCAGCAGCTCCCAGGACAGAAACTATGGCTACACCTTC.

V and J are TRBV28 and TRBJ1-1; D is undetermined. The CDR3 sequence is 14 residues long. Looked up from germline, CDR1 is MDHEN and CDR2 is SYDVKM. Trimming stripped 6 bases from V and 1 base from J, with 12 bases between. The DNA of the CDR3 is TGTGCCAGCAGCAAACTTAGTTCGAACACTGAAGCTTTCTTT. The encoded protein is CASSKLSSNTEAFF.

The gene calls are TRBV7-2 and TRBJ1-4, with TRBD1 matching over 9 bases. V lost 5 bases to trimming and J lost 8 bases; unmatched junction nucleotides: 15. Germline V gene data show CDR1 as SGHTA and CDR2 as FQGNSA. The CDR3 is 17 residues long. CDR3 residues: CASSDYPEGQGNEKLFF. The CDR3 coding sequence is TGTGCCAGCAGCGATTATCCCGAGGGACAGGGAAACGAAAAACTGTTTTTT. The variable domain in full, with the rest retrieved from reference TRBV7-2 and TRBJ1-4, is GAGVSQSPSNKVTEKGKDVELRCDPISGHTALYWYRQSLGQGLEFLIYFQGNSAPDKSGLPSDRFSAERTGGSVSTLTIQRTQQEDSAVYLCASSDYPEGQGNEKLFFGSGTQLSVL.

The chain has TRBV13 and TRBJ2-7; D possibly corresponds to TRBD1 (6 bases). The CDR3 has 15 residues. CDR1 and CDR2 (germline): PRHDT, FYEKMQ (reference sequence). V lost 5 bases, J lost 0 bases, and 14 bases lay in between. The CDR3 protein is CASSARQEFSYEQYF. The CDR3 nucleotides are TGTGCCAGCAGCGCCCGACAGGAATTCTCCTACGAGCAGTACTTC.

The chain combines TRBV5-4 with TRBJ1-2; 8 nucleotides align to TRBD1. J gave up 8 bases and V 4 bases, and 16 bases lay outside the gene matches. From germline, CDR1 is SGHNT and CDR2 YYREEE (reference sequence). This CDR3 spans 16 amino acids. The CDR3 DNA is TGTGCCAGCAGCCCGAAAGGCGGGGCAGGGGGCTTGGGCTACACCTTC. Amino acids: CASSPKGGAGGLGYTF.

V and J are TRBV4-2 and TRBJ1-2; TRBD1 matches at 12 bases. Germline loops: CDR1 LGHNA, CDR2 YNFKEQ. The V and J ends lost 2 bases and 8 bases, in that order; junction bases with no gene match: 6. The CDR3 has 15 residues. CDR3 nucleotide sequence: TGTGCCAGCAGCCAACACCGGGACAGGGGGCCAGGCTACACCTTC. Translated, it gives CASSQHRDRGPGYTF.